These 4 T cell receptor beta chains came from one sample sequenced in a study of blood T cells in healthy people across ages. PCR was performed a second time for about 6 to 11 cycles using a sample-barcoded 5' primer and a J-beta primer mix. TCRdb re-analysed the 5' RACE reads in MiXCR, keeping a single row per CDR3 protein. The table shows some 800,000 distinct CDR3 sequences, with 25% occurring only once. This same sample was also part of a study on T cells of mothers and their children.

The sequencing input was blood. The receptors were gathered from a boy aged 5 to 17 in good health.

The gene calls are TRBV11-1 and TRBJ2-6, with 10 positions matching TRBD1. Germline lookup yields CDR1 SGHAT and CDR2 FQDESV (reference sequence). V gave up 4 bases and J gave up 0 bases; unmatched junction bases: 6. The CDR3 consists of 18 residues. This CDR3 is CASSSRGQGYSGANVLTF. The DNA for the CDR3 is TGTGCCAGCAGCTCTAGGGGACAGGGGTACTCTGGGGCCAACGTCCTGACTTTC.

On this clonotype itself: The final CDR3 position lacks the conserved phenylalanine or tryptophan, pointing to a likely read error. The V and J genes are TRBV27 and TRBJ2-5, with 8 bases lining up with TRBD1. Germline lookup yields CDR1 MNHEY and CDR2 SMNVEV (reference sequence). V lost 3 bases to trimming and J lost 4 bases; unmatched junction nucleotides: 7. The length of the CDR3 is 15 residues. In DNA, the CDR3 is TGTGCCAGCAGTTTTGGACAGGGCCTGACAGAGACCCAGTACCTC. Its translation is CASSFGQGLTETQYL.

This chain links TRBV4-3 with TRBJ2-5; D is uncertain. V lost 1 base, J lost 4 bases, and 16 bases lay in between. Germline V CDR1 and CDR2: LGHNA, YSLEER. CDR3 length: 16 amino acids. The CDR3 here is CASSQGPDEPGETQYF. CDR3 DNA sequence: TGCGCCAGCAGCCAAGGGCCGGATGAACCGGGAGAGACCCAGTACTTC.

V is TRBV15 and J is TRBJ2-6; possible D gene TRBD1, 6 bases. The CDR3 is made up of 18 amino acids. V was trimmed by 3 bases and J by 0 bases, leaving 15 bases between them. The V gene's germline CDR1 is LNHNV and CDR2 YYDKDF (reference sequence). The CDR3 sequence: CATSRGPGANSGANVLTF. CDR3 DNA: TGTGCCACCAGCAGGGGGCCAGGGGCCAACTCTGGGGCCAACGTCCTGACTTTC.